This record covers a single T cell receptor (beta chain). Its antigen is not known. The sample belongs to a study of post-analysis software for immune sequencing data. As for the study in general: As for disease course, relapsing-remitting, secondary progressive and progressive-relapsing multiple sclerosis were all included. Study findings and constraints: Patients showed TRBV5-6, TRBV5-1 and TRBV20-1 among roughly 5 TRBV segments more frequent than in controls. Same-batch samples co-clustered strongly by F measure. Diversity measured as normalized Chao1 was significantly lower in multiple sclerosis patients than in controls.

TCR beta libraries were prepared from cDNA with unique molecular identifiers. The yield from around 1 to 10 million T cells was 500,000 or so cDNA molecules in total. TCRdb redid the calling of the PCR reads with MiXCR, one entry per CDR3 protein. The sample includes approximately 660,000 distinct CDR3 sequences, approximately 59% of them seen just once. The CDR3 contains 13 residues. CDR1 and CDR2 (germline): SGHRS, YFSETQ. V lost 0 bases, J lost 8 bases, and 10 bases lay in between. Specimen: blood. V usage is TRBV5-1 and J usage is TRBJ2-3; D ambiguous. The source is a girl aged 2-10 years with multiple sclerosis. In DNA, the CDR3 is TGCGCCAGCAGCTTGGAAATAGGCGGTACGCAGTATTTT. This translates into CASSLEIGGTQYF.